A selection of T cell receptor beta chains follows, all from one sample in a study of T cell repertoires in cytomegalovirus infection. These receptors are not linked to any known antigen. From the reads, TCRdb called clonotypes with MiXCR, one entry per CDR3 protein. The sample has about 830,000 distinct CDR3 sequences, about 30% seen once. Sequenced here: cultured CD8+ T cells from PBMCs, sampled from culture after CMV antigen stimulation. These receptors originate from a human donor in good health (CMV status not recorded). Some clones in this sample may be carry-over from other donors' samples. CDR3s include the opening cysteine and the closing phenylalanine or tryptophan. Fields, in order: V gene, J gene, clone size, D gene, CDR3 protein, CDR3 DNA. D genes are given only for firm matches. Some rows have no size entry. The others give once, few or many, or a class for an expanded clone.

v_call: TRBV7-2; j_call: TRBJ1-3; clone_size: many; d_call: -; cdr3_aa: CASSLDGFSSGNTIYF; cdr3_nt: TGTGCCAGCAGCTTAGACGGCTTCTCCTCTGGAAACACCATATATTTT
v_call: TRBV7-3; j_call: TRBJ2-2; clone_size: many; d_call: -; cdr3_aa: CASTPLVWANTGELFF; cdr3_nt: TGTGCCAGCACCCCGTTGGTCTGGGCTAACACCGGGGAGCTGTTTTTT
v_call: TRBV4-1; j_call: TRBJ2-1; clone_size: few; d_call: TRBD1; cdr3_aa: CASSPPSRTGGFSNEQFF; cdr3_nt: TGCGCCAGCAGCCCACCGTCACGGACAGGGGGCTTTTCTAATGAGCAGTTCTTC
v_call: TRBV5-1; j_call: TRBJ2-1; clone_size: -; d_call: -; cdr3_aa: CASSISGDSYNEQFF; cdr3_nt: TGCGCCAGCAGCATTAGCGGTGACTCCTACAATGAGCAGTTCTTC
v_call: TRBV20-1; j_call: TRBJ2-3; clone_size: -; d_call: TRBD1; cdr3_aa: CSAREPSWTGRTDTQYF; cdr3_nt: TGCAGTGCTAGAGAGCCCTCCTGGACAGGGCGGACAGATACGCAGTATTTT
v_call: TRBV20-1; j_call: TRBJ2-1; clone_size: -; d_call: TRBD2; cdr3_aa: CRAHPTLAGGEEQFF; cdr3_nt: TGCAGGGCTCATCCGACCCTAGCGGGGGGGGAGGAGCAGTTCTTC
v_call: TRBV7-2; j_call: TRBJ2-2; clone_size: few; d_call: -; cdr3_aa: CASSLYFRTSSTGELFF; cdr3_nt: TGTGCCAGCAGCTTATACTTCAGGACTTCGAGCACCGGGGAGCTGTTTTTT
v_call: TRBV29-1; j_call: TRBJ2-3; clone_size: many; d_call: -; cdr3_aa: CSGYTDTQYF; cdr3_nt: TGCAGCGGGTACACAGATACGCAGTATTTT
v_call: TRBV7-3; j_call: TRBJ2-2; clone_size: -; d_call: -; cdr3_aa: CASSLGGARNTGELFF; cdr3_nt: TGTGCCAGCAGCTTGGGGGGGGCCCGCAACACCGGGGAGCTGTTTTTT
v_call: TRBV9; j_call: TRBJ2-1; clone_size: few; d_call: TRBD2; cdr3_aa: CASSPQAGGGYNEQFF; cdr3_nt: TGTGCCAGCAGCCCGCAAGCGGGCGGGGGGTACAATGAGCAGTTCTTC
v_call: TRBV20-1; j_call: TRBJ2-7; clone_size: -; d_call: -; cdr3_aa: CSARDVPPPYEQYF; cdr3_nt: TGCAGTGCTAGAGATGTCCCGCCCCCCTACGAGCAGTACTTC
v_call: TRBV6-2/TRBV6-3; j_call: TRBJ1-4; clone_size: few; d_call: -; cdr3_aa: CASSFTSGDEKLFF; cdr3_nt: TGTGCCAGCAGTTTTACCAGCGGGGATGAAAAACTGTTTTTT
v_call: TRBV27; j_call: TRBJ2-2; clone_size: few; d_call: TRBD2; cdr3_aa: CASSSPLAGAGELFF; cdr3_nt: TGTGCCAGCAGTTCGCCCCTAGCGGGGGCCGGGGAGCTGTTTTTT
v_call: TRBV2; j_call: TRBJ2-1; clone_size: many; d_call: TRBD2; cdr3_aa: CASSERGRILAVGLNEQFF; cdr3_nt: TGTGCCAGCAGTGAAAGGGGCCGAATACTAGCGGTCGGACTCAATGAGCAGTTCTTC
v_call: TRBV10-3; j_call: TRBJ1-4; clone_size: -; d_call: -; cdr3_aa: CAISESGRTNEKLFF; cdr3_nt: TGTGCCATCAGTGAGTCGGGGAGAACTAATGAAAAACTGTTTTTT
v_call: TRBV4-1; j_call: TRBJ2-3; clone_size: -; d_call: TRBD2; cdr3_aa: CASSQAPSGDRTDTQYF; cdr3_nt: TGCGCCAGCAGCCAGGCCCCTAGCGGGGACCGCACAGATACGCAGTATTTT
v_call: TRBV9; j_call: TRBJ1-1; clone_size: -; d_call: TRBD1; cdr3_aa: CASSAQDRGNTEAFF; cdr3_nt: TGTGCCAGCAGCGCCCAAGACAGGGGGAACACTGAAGCTTTCTTT
v_call: TRBV7-6; j_call: TRBJ2-7; clone_size: -; d_call: -; cdr3_aa: CASSVAPVRDGSYEQYF; cdr3_nt: TGTGCCAGCAGTGTGGCCCCCGTACGGGACGGCTCCTACGAGCAGTACTTC
v_call: TRBV12-3/TRBV12-4; j_call: TRBJ2-7; clone_size: many; d_call: TRBD2; cdr3_aa: CASSPGLAGPYEQYF; cdr3_nt: TGTGCCAGCAGTCCGGGACTAGCGGGGCCCTACGAGCAGTACTTC
v_call: TRBV2; j_call: TRBJ2-2; clone_size: -; d_call: -; cdr3_aa: CASSDLDLTGELFF; cdr3_nt: TGTGCCAGCAGCGACCTGGACCTCACCGGGGAGCTGTTTTTT
v_call: TRBV7-8; j_call: TRBJ1-5; clone_size: many; d_call: -; cdr3_aa: CASSQNNQPQHF; cdr3_nt: TGTGCCAGCAGCCAAAATAATCAGCCCCAGCATTTT
v_call: TRBV2; j_call: TRBJ1-1; clone_size: few; d_call: -; cdr3_aa: CAIRGWNTEAFF; cdr3_nt: TGTGCCATCCGGGGGTGGAACACTGAAGCTTTCTTT